The clone carrying this T cell receptor beta chain was observed at least ten times. It was considered stable Graves' hyperthyroidism when ophthalmopathy did not progress within 18 months. From RNA transcripts, TCR beta CDR3 regions were amplified. The HTBI primer set drove a first-round RT-PCR of the TCR CDR3. One entry per CDR3 protein, called by TCRdb with MiXCR from the multiplex PCR reads. Here the sample spans roughly 300,000 distinct CDR3 sequences, around 20% being singletons. The CDR3 consists of 15 residues. Germline V gene lookup returns CDR1 SGHAT and CDR2 FQNNGV. Trimming stripped 1 base from V and 0 bases from J, with 10 bases between. This sample stems from a study of T cells in Graves' hyperthyroidism and ophthalmopathy.

Material for sequencing was blood. The clonotype originates from a woman aged 50 to 60 with Graves' hyperthyroidism. This chain links TRBV11-2 with TRBJ2-7; possible D gene TRBD1, 5 bases. Here the CDR3 DNA reads TGTGCCAGCAGCTTAGGCACAGGCTTCTCCTACGAGCAGTACTTC. Protein product: CASSLGTGFSYEQYF.